These T cell receptor beta chains were read from a single sample in a study of blood T cell repertoires in COVID-19. Method: immunoSEQ multiplex PCR; TCRdb's copy keeps in-frame clones and lacks some. The sample has roughly 84,000 clones, 75% to 85% seen once. Sequencing was carried out using peripheral blood. These receptors were taken from a man aged 60-69 years with COVID-19, enrolled during active disease. The CDR3 runs from the conserved cysteine through the conserved F or W. A D gene is named only where the DNA matches it firmly. The size entry is marked missing in some rows and otherwise reads once, few, many or a size class.

d_gene: .; v_gene: TRBV21-1; j_gene: TRBJ2-5; abundance: many; CDR3aa: CASDLPGGKETQYF; CDR3nt: TGTGCCAGCGATCTCCCGGGAGGGAAAGAGACCCAGTACTTC
d_gene: .; v_gene: TRBV7-2; j_gene: TRBJ2-1; abundance: few; CDR3aa: CASSLGPRFGRLYNEQFF; CDR3nt: TGTGCCAGCAGCTTAGGGCCTAGATTTGGGAGGCTCTACAATGAGCAGTTCTTC
d_gene: TRBD1; v_gene: TRBV5-1; j_gene: TRBJ2-4; abundance: .; CDR3aa: CASSRGQGHNIQYF; CDR3nt: TGCGCCAGCAGCAGGGGACAGGGACACAACATTCAGTACTTC
d_gene: .; v_gene: TRBV5-8; j_gene: TRBJ1-2; abundance: few; CDR3aa: CASSLTGQQSNYGYTF; CDR3nt: TGTGCCAGCAGCTTGACCGGACAGCAATCCAACTATGGCTACACCTTC
d_gene: .; v_gene: TRBV6-4; j_gene: TRBJ2-1; abundance: .; CDR3aa: CASSSTGSYNEQFF; CDR3nt: TGTGCCAGCAGTTCGACAGGCTCCTACAATGAGCAGTTCTTC
d_gene: TRBD2; v_gene: TRBV7-2; j_gene: TRBJ2-3; abundance: .; CDR3aa: CASSSKSGGANTDTQYF; CDR3nt: TGTGCCAGCAGCTCAAAAAGCGGGGGGGCGAACACAGATACGCAGTATTTT
d_gene: TRBD1; v_gene: TRBV27; j_gene: TRBJ1-2; abundance: .; CDR3aa: CASSIDRGIDGYTF; CDR3nt: TGTGCCAGCAGTATAGACAGGGGGATCGATGGCTACACCTTC
d_gene: TRBD1; v_gene: TRBV9; j_gene: TRBJ1-2; abundance: .; CDR3aa: CASSGQGYGYTF; CDR3nt: TGTGCCAGCAGCGGACAGGGTTATGGCTACACCTTC
d_gene: TRBD1; v_gene: TRBV7-2; j_gene: TRBJ1-4; abundance: once; CDR3aa: CASSSGQGVEKLFF; CDR3nt: TGTGCCAGCAGCTCCGGACAGGGGGTTGAAAAACTGTTTTTT
d_gene: TRBD1; v_gene: TRBV29-1; j_gene: TRBJ2-1; abundance: .; CDR3aa: CSVYGTGGPNEQFF; CDR3nt: TGCAGCGTTTACGGGACAGGGGGCCCCAATGAGCAGTTCTTC
d_gene: TRBD2; v_gene: TRBV7-2; j_gene: TRBJ2-1; abundance: .; CDR3aa: CASSLGTSGTYNEQFF; CDR3nt: TGTGCCAGCAGCTTAGGGACTAGCGGAACATACAATGAGCAGTTCTTC
d_gene: TRBD2; v_gene: TRBV5-1; j_gene: TRBJ2-1; abundance: few; CDR3aa: CASSLGGLAGGNNEQFF; CDR3nt: TGCGCCAGCAGCTTGGGTGGACTAGCGGGGGGCAACAATGAGCAGTTCTTC
d_gene: .; v_gene: TRBV9; j_gene: TRBJ1-3; abundance: .; CDR3aa: CASSDSNTIYF; CDR3nt: TGTGCCAGCAGCGATTCTAACACCATATATTTT
d_gene: .; v_gene: TRBV3-1/TRBV3-2; j_gene: TRBJ2-3; abundance: .; CDR3aa: CASSQERGRLATDTQYF; CDR3nt: TGTGCCAGCAGCCAAGAGAGGGGGAGACTAGCAACAGATACGCAGTATTTT
d_gene: .; v_gene: TRBV30; j_gene: TRBJ2-7; abundance: .; CDR3aa: CAWGRGRSRDTYEQYF; CDR3nt: TGTGCCTGGGGCAGAGGGAGAAGTCGGGACACCTACGAGCAGTACTTC
d_gene: TRBD2; v_gene: TRBV19; j_gene: TRBJ2-3; abundance: .; CDR3aa: CASSTTSGRVDTQYF; CDR3nt: TGTGCCAGTAGTACGACTAGCGGGAGGGTAGATACGCAGTATTTT
d_gene: .; v_gene: TRBV5-1; j_gene: TRBJ1-2; abundance: .; CDR3aa: CASSLAGTIMGGYTF; CDR3nt: TGCGCCAGCAGCTTGGCCGGGACAATTATGGGAGGCTACACCTTC
d_gene: .; v_gene: TRBV5-4; j_gene: TRBJ2-5; abundance: .; CDR3aa: CASSNRAGWQETQYF; CDR3nt: TGTGCCAGCAGCAATCGGGCAGGGTGGCAAGAGACCCAGTACTTC
d_gene: .; v_gene: TRBV6-5; j_gene: TRBJ1-1; abundance: .; CDR3aa: CASSYGGATEAFF; CDR3nt: TGTGCCAGCAGTTATGGGGGGGCCACTGAAGCTTTCTTT
d_gene: TRBD1; v_gene: TRBV5-3; j_gene: TRBJ2-5; abundance: few; CDR3aa: CARSTGTGGPETQYF; CDR3nt: TGTGCCAGAAGTACCGGGACAGGGGGACCAGAGACCCAGTACTTC
d_gene: TRBD1; v_gene: TRBV7-2; j_gene: TRBJ2-7; abundance: .; CDR3aa: CASKPPGQPYEQYF; CDR3nt: TGTGCCAGCAAACCACCGGGACAGCCCTACGAGCAGTACTTC
d_gene: TRBD2; v_gene: TRBV3-1/TRBV3-2; j_gene: TRBJ2-7; abundance: .; CDR3aa: CASSQGLAGVSSEQYF; CDR3nt: TGTGCCAGCAGCCAGGGACTAGCGGGGGTTTCTTCTGAGCAGTACTTC
d_gene: .; v_gene: TRBV19; j_gene: TRBJ1-3; abundance: .; CDR3aa: CASSIDSGSGNTIYF; CDR3nt: TGTGCCAGTAGTATAGATTCGGGGTCTGGAAACACCATATATTTT
d_gene: .; v_gene: TRBV6-4; j_gene: TRBJ2-2; abundance: .; CDR3aa: CASTARQKTGELFF; CDR3nt: TGTGCCAGCACCGCCAGACAGAAAACCGGGGAGCTGTTTTTT
d_gene: TRBD2; v_gene: TRBV30; j_gene: TRBJ2-3; abundance: once; CDR3aa: CAWGSGTSVTDTQYF; CDR3nt: TGTGCCTGGGGTTCCGGGACTAGCGTTACAGATACGCAGTATTTT
d_gene: .; v_gene: TRBV3-1/TRBV3-2; j_gene: TRBJ2-1; abundance: .; CDR3aa: CASSPEFRGTYNEQFF; CDR3nt: TGTGCCAGCAGCCCTGAATTCCGGGGGACCTACAATGAGCAGTTCTTC
d_gene: .; v_gene: TRBV3-1/TRBV3-2; j_gene: TRBJ1-6; abundance: few; CDR3aa: CASSPLGRQVGSPLHF; CDR3nt: TGTGCCAGCAGTCCTCTGGGGCGGCAGGTGGGTTCACCCCTCCACTTT
d_gene: TRBD1; v_gene: TRBV6-5; j_gene: TRBJ1-1; abundance: .; CDR3aa: CASSRGASNTEAFF; CDR3nt: TGTGCCAGCAGCAGGGGGGCCAGTAACACTGAAGCTTTCTTT
d_gene: .; v_gene: TRBV11-3; j_gene: TRBJ2-1; abundance: .; CDR3aa: CASSLGANSEQFF; CDR3nt: TGTGCCAGCAGCTTAGGTGCGAACAGTGAGCAGTTCTTC
d_gene: TRBD1; v_gene: TRBV10-3; j_gene: TRBJ2-2; abundance: .; CDR3aa: CAMTTGGTGELFF; CDR3nt: TGTGCCATGACGACAGGGGGAACCGGGGAGCTGTTTTTT
d_gene: TRBD2; v_gene: TRBV10-2; j_gene: TRBJ2-1; abundance: .; CDR3aa: CASSELEREINEQFF; CDR3nt: TGCGCCAGCAGTGAGTTAGAGCGGGAGATCAATGAGCAGTTCTTC
d_gene: TRBD1; v_gene: TRBV12-5; j_gene: TRBJ2-3; abundance: .; CDR3aa: CASGLVRTGVTDTQYF; CDR3nt: TGTGCTAGTGGTTTGGTACGGACAGGAGTCACAGATACGCAGTATTTT
d_gene: .; v_gene: TRBV29-1; j_gene: TRBJ2-1; abundance: .; CDR3aa: CSVGGGDHSYNEQFF; CDR3nt: TGCAGCGTTGGGGGCGGGGATCACTCCTACAATGAGCAGTTCTTC
d_gene: TRBD2; v_gene: TRBV7-2; j_gene: TRBJ2-7; abundance: .; CDR3aa: CASSLVGAGGNYEQYF; CDR3nt: TGTGCCAGCAGCTTAGTAGGCGCGGGAGGAAATTACGAGCAGTACTTC
d_gene: .; v_gene: TRBV6-6; j_gene: TRBJ2-2; abundance: .; CDR3aa: CASSYPSVAGELFF; CDR3nt: TGTGCCAGCAGTTACCCTAGCGTGGCCGGGGAGCTGTTTTTT
d_gene: .; v_gene: TRBV6-5; j_gene: TRBJ1-5; abundance: .; CDR3aa: CASSYSHNQPQHF; CDR3nt: TGTGCCAGCAGTTACTCCCATAATCAGCCCCAGCATTTT
d_gene: .; v_gene: TRBV3-1/TRBV3-2; j_gene: TRBJ2-5; abundance: .; CDR3aa: CASSLSPETQYF; CDR3nt: TGTGCCAGCAGCCTAAGCCCGGAGACCCAGTACTTC
d_gene: TRBD2; v_gene: TRBV29-1; j_gene: TRBJ2-4; abundance: .; CDR3aa: CSVRAPVVAGGTNIQYF; CDR3nt: TGCAGCGTGCGTGCCCCGGTGGTAGCGGGGGGGACAAACATTCAGTACTTC
d_gene: TRBD1; v_gene: TRBV6-1; j_gene: TRBJ1-2; abundance: .; CDR3aa: CASSEGAGGYGYTF; CDR3nt: TGTGCCAGCAGTGAAGGTGCAGGGGGTTATGGCTACACCTTC
d_gene: TRBD1; v_gene: TRBV27; j_gene: TRBJ1-2; abundance: few; CDR3aa: CASSSGGTDYGYTF; CDR3nt: TGTGCCAGCAGTTCAGGGGGGACAGACTATGGCTACACCTTC
d_gene: TRBD1; v_gene: TRBV11-2; j_gene: TRBJ2-3; abundance: .; CDR3aa: CASSSYRGPADTQYF; CDR3nt: TGTGCCAGCAGCTCCTACAGGGGTCCAGCAGATACGCAGTATTTT
d_gene: TRBD2; v_gene: TRBV18; j_gene: TRBJ2-7; abundance: once; CDR3aa: CASSPRDYTYEQYF; CDR3nt: TGTGCCAGCTCCCCCCGGGACTACACTTACGAGCAGTACTTC
d_gene: TRBD1; v_gene: TRBV5-1; j_gene: TRBJ1-1; abundance: .; CDR3aa: CASSLLGTGGTEAFF; CDR3nt: TGCGCCAGCAGCTTGCTTGGGACAGGGGGGACTGAAGCTTTCTTT